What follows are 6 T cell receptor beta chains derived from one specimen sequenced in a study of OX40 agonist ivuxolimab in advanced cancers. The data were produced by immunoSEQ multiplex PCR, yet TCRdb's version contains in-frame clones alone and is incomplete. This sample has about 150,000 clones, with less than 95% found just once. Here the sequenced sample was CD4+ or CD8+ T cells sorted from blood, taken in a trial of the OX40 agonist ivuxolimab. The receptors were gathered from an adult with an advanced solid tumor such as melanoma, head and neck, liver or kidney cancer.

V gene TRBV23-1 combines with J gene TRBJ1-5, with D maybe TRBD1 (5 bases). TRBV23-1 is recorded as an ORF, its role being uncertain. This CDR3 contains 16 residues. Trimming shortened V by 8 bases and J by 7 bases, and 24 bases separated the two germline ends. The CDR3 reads CASPSGDQGGRQPQHF. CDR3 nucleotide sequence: TGCGCCAGCCCATCGGGGGACCAGGGTGGGAGGCAGCCCCAGCATTTT.

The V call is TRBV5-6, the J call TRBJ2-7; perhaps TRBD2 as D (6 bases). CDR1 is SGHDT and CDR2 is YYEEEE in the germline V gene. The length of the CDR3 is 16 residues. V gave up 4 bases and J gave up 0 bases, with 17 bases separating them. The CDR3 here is CASSPIFAGTSYEQYF. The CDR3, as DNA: TGTGCCAGCAGCCCTATCTTCGCGGGGACCTCCTACGAGCAGTACTTC.

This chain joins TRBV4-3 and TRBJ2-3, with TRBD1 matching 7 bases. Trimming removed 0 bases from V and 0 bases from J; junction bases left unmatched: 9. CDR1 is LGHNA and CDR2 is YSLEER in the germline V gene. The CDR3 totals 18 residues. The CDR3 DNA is TGCGCCAGCAGCCAAGAACGGTCGGGACAGTCTAGCACAGATACGCAGTATTTT. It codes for CASSQERSGQSSTDTQYF.

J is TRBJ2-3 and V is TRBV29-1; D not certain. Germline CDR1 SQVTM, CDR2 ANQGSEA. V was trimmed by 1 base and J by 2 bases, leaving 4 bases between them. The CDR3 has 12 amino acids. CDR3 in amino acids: CSVEATTDTQYF. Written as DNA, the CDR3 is TGCAGCGTTGAAGCGACCACAGATACGCAGTATTTT.

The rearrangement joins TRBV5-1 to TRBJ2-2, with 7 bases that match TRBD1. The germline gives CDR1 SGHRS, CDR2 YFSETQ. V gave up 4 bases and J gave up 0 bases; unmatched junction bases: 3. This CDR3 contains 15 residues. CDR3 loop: CASSAGQANTGELFF. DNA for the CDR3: TGCGCCAGCAGCGCTGGACAGGCGAACACCGGGGAGCTGTTTTTT.

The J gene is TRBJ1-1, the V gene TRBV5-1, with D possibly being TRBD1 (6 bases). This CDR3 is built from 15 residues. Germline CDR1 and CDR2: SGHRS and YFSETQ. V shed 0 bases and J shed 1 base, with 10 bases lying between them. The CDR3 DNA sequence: TGCGCCAGCAGCTTGGACAGGGTTGAGAACACTGAAGCTTTCTTT. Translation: CASSLDRVENTEAFF.